Presented here are 11 T cell receptor beta chains from one specimen sequenced in a study of response to subunit inactivated influenza vaccine. TCRdb redid the calling of the RT-PCR reads with MiXCR, one entry per CDR3 protein. The sample lists over 650,000 distinct CDR3 sequences, 15% to 20% seen once, with roughly a tenth in the top ten. This sample comprised PBMCs from blood, obtained around 5 days after vaccination. These TCRs come from a man aged 50 or older who received an inactivated influenza vaccine.

Many counts were recorded for this clonotype. The chain carries TRBV29-1 and TRBJ2-7; D gene uncertain. The CDR3 sequence is 13 residues long. Trimming pared 7 bases from V and 4 bases from J, leaving 17 bases between. Germline CDR1 SQVTM, CDR2 ANQGSEA. This chain's CDR3 is CSAITPDRYEQYF. The CDR3 coding sequence is TGCAGCGCCATAACCCCGGACCGATACGAGCAGTACTTC.

This clonotype was seen a few times. The chain joins TRBV5-1 to TRBJ2-1; TRBD1 or TRBD2 may be the D gene (6 bases each). Trimming stripped 4 bases from V and 3 bases from J, with 17 bases between. The CDR3 length is 16 residues. Germline-derived CDR1 and CDR2 are SGHRS and YFSETQ. For the CDR3, the DNA is TGCGCCAGCAGCCCCCGGGTACAGGGAGGCTACAATGAGCAGTTCTTC. It yields the protein CASSPRVQGGYNEQFF.

The V and J genes are TRBV7-6 and TRBJ2-3; D might be TRBD2 (7 bases). Germline CDR1 reads SGHVS; CDR2 reads FNYEAQ. This CDR3 is built from 16 residues. Deletions cut 4 bases from V and 5 bases from J, with 19 bases between. This CDR3 is CASSSPGAGAKDTQYF. As DNA, the CDR3 is TGTGCCAGCAGCTCCCCCGGGGCGGGGGCCAAAGATACGCAGTATTTT. Full variable domain (missing parts from reference TRBV7-6 and TRBJ2-3): GAGVSQSPRYKVTKRGQDVALRCDPISGHVSLYWYRQALGQGPEFLTYFNYEAQQDKSGLPNDRFSAERPEGSISTLTIQRTEQRDSAMYRCASSSPGAGAKDTQYFGPGTRLTVL.

This clonotype showed up just a few times. The rearrangement uses TRBV29-1 and TRBJ2-6; unclear D gene. Germline V gene data show CDR1 as SQVTM and CDR2 as ANQGSEA. Deletions cut 4 bases from V and 2 bases from J, with 6 bases between. This CDR3 is 13 amino acids long. The CDR3 spells CSVVQPGANVLTF. The CDR3 DNA reads as TGCAGCGTTGTCCAACCTGGGGCCAACGTCCTGACTTTC.

This clonotype came up a few times. J is TRBJ1-2 and V is TRBV29-1; D is unresolved. V dropped 3 bases and J dropped 3 bases, with 8 bases sitting between them. The germline CDR1 and CDR2 sequences are SQVTM and ANQGSEA. The CDR3 contains 12 residues. The chain's CDR3 is CSVEIGHYGYTF. The CDR3 nucleotides read TGCAGCGTTGAGATAGGGCACTATGGCTACACCTTC.

This clonotype was recorded a few times. The chain employs TRBV29-1 and TRBJ1-1; TRBD1 might be the D (5 bases). With 3 bases removed from V and 0 bases from J, the gap between germline ends came to 8 bases. The germline CDR1 and CDR2 sequences are SQVTM and ANQGSEA. This CDR3 contains 13 residues. CDR3 sequence: CSVDRGMNTEAFF. In DNA, the CDR3 is TGCAGCGTTGACCGGGGGATGAACACTGAAGCTTTCTTT.

This clonotype has only a few counts. The chain links TRBV20-1 to TRBJ1-2; 11 nucleotides agree with TRBD1. Looked up from germline, CDR1 is DFQATT and CDR2 is SNEGSKA (reference sequence). The junction had 4 bases not matched to a gene; V was cut back by 5 bases and J by 2 bases. This CDR3 has 14 residues. The CDR3 sequence: CSAGTGGINYGYTF. DNA of the CDR3: TGCAGTGCTGGGACAGGGGGAATAAACTATGGCTACACCTTC.

The count of this clonotype is one. The chain uses TRBV27 and TRBJ2-3; D may match TRBD1 or TRBD2 (5 bases each). From germline, CDR1 is MNHEY and CDR2 SMNVEV (reference sequence). The length of the CDR3 is 17 residues. With 2 bases removed from V and 5 bases from J, the gap between germline ends came to 20 bases. CDR3 in amino acids: CASSLLPKGPSGDTQYF. The CDR3 DNA follows: TGTGCCAGCAGTTTACTCCCTAAGGGGCCAAGCGGAGATACGCAGTATTTT.

The rearrangement joins TRBV12-3 or TRBV12-4 to TRBJ2-1; a weak D match, TRBD1 (6 bases). The CDR3 extends over 13 amino acids. V shed 0 bases and J shed 9 bases, with 9 bases lying between them. CDR3 protein: CASSLADSGEQFF. In DNA form, the CDR3 reads TGTGCCAGCAGTTTAGCGGACAGCGGTGAGCAGTTCTTC.

The J gene is TRBJ2-3, the V gene TRBV20-1, with TRBD2 identical over 12 bases. This CDR3 comprises 14 residues. Germline loops: CDR1 DFQATT, CDR2 SNEGSKA (reference sequence). Germline trimming cut 7 bases from V and 0 bases from J; bases unmatched to any gene: 2. CDR3 sequence reads: CSETSGGSTDTQYF. CDR3 nucleotides: TGCAGTGAAACTAGCGGGGGGAGCACAGATACGCAGTATTTT.

This clonotype was detected a few times. The chain links TRBV10-3 to TRBJ1-4; D not resolved. The CDR3 consists of 15 residues. The ends were cut back, 2 bases at V and 6 bases at J, with 13 bases in the middle. Per the germline V gene, CDR1 is ENHRY and CDR2 is SYGVKD. CDR3 bases: TGTGCCATCAGTGAGATATGGAGCGGGGATGAAAAACTGTTTTTT. It encodes CAISEIWSGDEKLFF.